The 31 T cell receptor beta chains listed next were all sequenced from one sample in a study of T-cell memory formation after mild COVID-19. TCRdb ran MiXCR on the 5' RACE reads and lists one entry per CDR3 protein. The sample lists hundreds of thousands of distinct CDR3 sequences, roughly 22% seen once, with about 8.4% in the top ten. The sequencing sample was made of PBMCs or a T cell subset sorted from them (not recorded which). The receptors stem from an adult woman who had mild COVID-19 (a few samples of this study predate the infection). Cell type and time point are not known.

CDR3 residues: CASVDTGELFF. The CDR3 nucleotides are TGCGCCAGCGTAGACACCGGGGAGCTGTTTTTT. The chain couples TRBV5-1 to TRBJ2-2, with D hard to call. CDR1 is SGHRS, CDR2 YFSETQ, per germline. CDR3 length: 11 amino acids. V shed 7 bases and J shed 3 bases, with 4 bases lying between them. The whole variable domain, filled in from reference TRBV5-1 and TRBJ2-2, reads KAGVTQTPRYLIKTRGQQVTLSCSPISGHRSVSWYQQTPGQGLQFLFEYFSETQRNKGNFPGRFSGRQFSNSRSEMNVSTLELGDSALYLCASVDTGELFFGEGSRLTVL.

The V call is TRBV5-1, the J call TRBJ2-1; 7 nucleotides agree with TRBD2. The CDR3 extends over 16 amino acids. Germline values: CDR1 SGHRS, CDR2 YFSETQ. With V trimmed by 1 base and J by 1 base, 5 bases remained unmatched. CDR3 loop: CASSLPMRESYNEQFF. The CDR3 nucleotides read TGCGCCAGCAGCTTGCCGATGCGGGAGTCCTACAATGAGCAGTTCTTC.

The J gene is TRBJ1-3, the V gene TRBV11-2, with 7 bases fitting TRBD1. V dropped 5 bases and J dropped 7; count of bases not matched to a gene: 5. This CDR3 is 13 amino acids long. The germline gives CDR1 SGHAT, CDR2 FQNNGV. CDR3 loop: CASSPTGMNTIYF. The CDR3 DNA follows: TGTGCCAGCAGCCCGACAGGGATGAACACCATATATTTT.

The J gene is TRBJ2-1, the V gene TRBV30, with no clear D. Trimming shortened V by 0 bases and J by 7 bases, and 10 bases separated the two germline ends. The CDR3 is 13 amino acids. Per the germline V gene, CDR1 is GTSNPN and CDR2 is SVGIG (reference sequence). The CDR3 sequence is CAWSVGNVNEQFF. CDR3 nucleotide sequence: TGTGCCTGGAGTGTGGGAAACGTGAATGAGCAGTTCTTC.

The chain has TRBV20-1 and TRBJ2-3; 15 bases align to TRBD2. With V trimmed by 6 bases and J by 6 bases, 10 bases remained unmatched. This CDR3 is 16 amino acids long. Germline V lookup: CDR1 DFQATT, CDR2 SNEGSKA (reference sequence). The CDR3 sequence is CSARPGLAGGRDTQYF. The CDR3, as DNA: TGCAGTGCAAGACCGGGACTAGCGGGAGGAAGGGATACGCAGTATTTT.

This chain uses TRBV7-6 with TRBJ2-1; 15 bases align to TRBD2. V shed 6 bases and J 1 base; nucleotides not matched to a gene: 16. Germline V gives CDR1 SGHVS, CDR2 FNYEAQ. The CDR3 is 21 residues long. The CDR3 nucleotides are TGTGCCAGCAGACGGCATATCGGGACTAGCGGGGGGCCGCCGTCCTACAATGAGCAGTTCTTC. The encoded protein is CASRRHIGTSGGPPSYNEQFF.

V gene TRBV3-1 combines with J gene TRBJ2-7; the D gene is possibly TRBD1 (5 bases). There are 13 residues in the CDR3. The V and J ends lost 5 bases and 5 bases respectively, with 13 bases between them. Germline CDR1 is LGHDT and CDR2 is YNNKEL (reference sequence). CDR3 in DNA: TGTGCCAGCAGCTCACACAGGAGCCACGAGCAGTACTTC. This translates into CASSSHRSHEQYF.

V usage is TRBV6-2 or TRBV6-3 and J usage is TRBJ2-1; no definite D call. Germline CDR1 MNHEY, CDR2 SVGEGT. The V gene lost 2 bases and the J gene lost 4 bases, with 12 bases spanning the gap. The CDR3 consists of 15 residues. The CDR3 loop reads CASSYPLAKYNEQFF. The CDR3 coding sequence is TGTGCCAGCAGTTACCCTTTGGCTAAATACAATGAGCAGTTCTTC.

The gene calls are TRBV2 and TRBJ2-3, with no clear D. Germline CDR1 and CDR2: SNHLY and FYNNEI. The CDR3 covers 12 residues. V gave up 8 bases and J gave up 6 bases, with 12 bases separating them. CDR3 bases: TGTGCCAGCGGGCAACGTCCGGATACGCAGTATTTT. It specifies CASGQRPDTQYF. Supplemented by reference TRBV2 and TRBJ2-3, the full variable domain reads EPEVTQTPSHQVTQMGQEVILRCVPISNHLYFYWYRQILGQKVEFLVSFYNNEISEKSEIFDDQFSVERPDGSNFTLKIRSTKLEDSAMYFCASGQRPDTQYFGPGTRLTVL.

This chain uses TRBV10-3 with TRBJ1-2, with unresolved D. V was trimmed by 2 bases and J by 8 bases, leaving 9 bases between them. Germline CDR1 is ENHRY and CDR2 is SYGVKD. The CDR3 is 12 amino acids. The CDR3 is CAISERRDGYTF. CDR3 DNA: TGTGCCATCAGTGAGAGACGCGACGGCTACACCTTC.

The chain is built from TRBV10-3 and TRBJ1-2, with D maybe TRBD1 (6 bases). CDR3 length: 14 amino acids. Trimming removed 10 bases at V and 4 bases at J, with 19 bases between. Germline V gives CDR1 ENHRY, CDR2 SYGVKD. Here the CDR3 reads CATRVPRGTYGYTF. The CDR3 DNA reads as TGTGCCACCCGGGTGCCCAGGGGAACCTATGGCTACACCTTC.

This clonotype was observed a handful of times. This rearrangement joins TRBV5-1 to TRBJ1-2; D perhaps matches TRBD1 (6 bases). The length of the CDR3 is 14 residues. V dropped 0 bases and J dropped 6 bases, with 12 bases sitting between them. CDR1 SGHRS and CDR2 YFSETQ come from the germline V gene. CDR3 protein: CASSLDRAVDGYTF. CDR3 DNA sequence: TGCGCCAGCAGCTTGGACAGGGCGGTGGATGGCTACACCTTC.

This clonotype was observed a handful of times. The V and J genes are TRBV6-5 and TRBJ2-7; TRBD1 aligns across 8 bases. Trimming took 2 bases from V and 3 from J; bases not matched to a gene: 6. Germline-derived CDR1 and CDR2 are MNHEY and SVGAGI. The CDR3 totals 15 residues. The DNA for the CDR3 is TGTGCCAGCAGTTACCGGACAGGGAGTTTCTACGAGCAGTACTTC. Its translation is CASSYRTGSFYEQYF.

The rearrangement joins TRBV10-3 to TRBJ1-5; 9 nucleotides agree with TRBD1. The CDR3 has 13 residues. The ends lost 10 bases at V and 5 bases at J; junction bases unmatched: 6. The V gene's germline CDR1 is ENHRY and CDR2 SYGVKD. The CDR3 DNA reads as TGTGCCACCCGCCGGGACAGGGATCAGCCCCAGCATTTT. Translation gives CATRRDRDQPQHF.

V and J are TRBV9 and TRBJ2-1; D call uncertain. V was clipped by 4 bases and J by 7 bases, with 21 bases between them. The CDR3 extends over 16 amino acids. Per germline, CDR1 SGDLS and CDR2 YYNGEE. CDR3 bases: TGTGCCAGCAGCCCCCCGGTCGGGCCCCGTGTAAATGAGCAGTTCTTC. It specifies CASSPPVGPRVNEQFF. The complete variable domain, with remaining parts taken from reference TRBV9 and TRBJ2-1, reads DSGVTQTPKHLITATGQRVTLRCSPRSGDLSVYWYQQSLDQGLQFLIQYYNGEERAKGNILERFSAQQFPDLHSELNLSSLELGDSALYFCASSPPVGPRVNEQFFGPGTRLTVL.

This clonotype was observed many times. The gene calls are TRBV7-9 and TRBJ1-5; no reliable D call. V lost 1 base and J 6 bases, leaving 7 bases between the germline ends. Germline V gene sequence: CDR1 SEHNR, CDR2 FQNEAQ (reference sequence). The CDR3 length is 13 residues. CDR3: CASSLDGVQPQHF. In DNA, the CDR3 is TGTGCCAGCAGCTTAGACGGAGTTCAGCCCCAGCATTTT.

This clonotype was detected many times. The chain has TRBV7-3 and TRBJ2-3; D is possibly TRBD2 (6 bases). V was pared by 5 bases and J by 0 bases, with 9 bases between. This CDR3 comprises 14 residues. The V gene's germline CDR1 is SGHTA and CDR2 FQGTGA. The CDR3 DNA is TGTGCCAGCAGCCCGAGCGGGAGCACAGATACGCAGTATTTT. It encodes CASSPSGSTDTQYF. The whole variable domain, filled in from reference TRBV7-3 and TRBJ2-3, reads GAGVSQTPSNKVTEKGKYVELRCDPISGHTALYWYRQSLGQGPEFLIYFQGTGAADDSGLPNDRFFAVRPEGSVSTLKIQRTERGDSAVYLCASSPSGSTDTQYFGPGTRLTVL.

The J gene is TRBJ1-1, the V gene TRBV27, with D possibly being TRBD1 (5 bases). Germline V CDR1 and CDR2: MNHEY, SMNVEV (reference sequence). The CDR3 is made up of 16 amino acids. Trimming took off 6 bases at V and 5 bases at J, with 22 bases between the two ends. CDR3 residues: CASSPYGGVDDTEAFF. In DNA, the CDR3 is TGTGCCAGCAGCCCTTACGGGGGGGTCGATGATACTGAAGCTTTCTTT.

The rearrangement links TRBV7-9 to TRBJ2-1; TRBD2 matches 11 bases. Germline CDR1 is SEHNR and CDR2 is FQNEAQ (reference sequence). The CDR3 consists of 15 residues. The V and J ends lost 6 bases and 9 bases, in that order; junction bases with no gene match: 10. CDR3 amino acids: CASRLPGTSGGEQFF. For the CDR3, the DNA is TGTGCCAGCAGGTTACCCGGGACTAGCGGCGGTGAGCAGTTCTTC.

This chain joins TRBV7-2 and TRBJ1-2, with D maybe TRBD1 (6 bases). CDR3 length: 14 residues. V lost 4 bases and J 8 bases, leaving 17 bases between the germline ends. Germline CDR1 reads SGHTA; CDR2 reads FQGNSA. The DNA for the CDR3 is TGTGCCAGCAGCTCCCCCCGGGGGCGCGGGGGCTACACCTTC. It specifies CASSSPRGRGGYTF.

This chain joins TRBV19 and TRBJ2-4; D is unclear. The germline V gene has CDR1 LNHDA and CDR2 SQIVND (reference sequence). Trimming removed 1 base at V and 15 bases at J, with 10 bases between. The CDR3 length is 11 residues. This chain's CDR3 is CASSIGPAVYF. In DNA form, the CDR3 reads TGTGCCAGTAGTATAGGCCCAGCCGTGTACTTC.

A few counts support this clonotype. The rearrangement joins TRBV29-1 to TRBJ1-2; D might be TRBD1 (6 bases). CDR1 is SQVTM, CDR2 ANQGSEA, per germline. The CDR3 loop spans 13 amino acids. Trimming cost V 2 bases and J 7 bases, with 14 bases left between them. The CDR3 reads CSVEPEGVGGYTF. The CDR3 bases are TGCAGCGTTGAACCCGAGGGGGTCGGTGGCTACACCTTC.

The chain couples TRBV25-1 to TRBJ1-1; the match to TRBD1 covers 8 bases. Germline loops: CDR1 MGHDK, CDR2 SYGVNS. V shed 2 bases, J shed 4 bases, and the junction held 6 bases outside the gene matches. The CDR3 runs 15 residues. This chain's CDR3 is CASSEPGQGSTEAFF. Written as DNA, the CDR3 is TGTGCCAGCAGTGAACCTGGACAGGGCTCCACTGAAGCTTTCTTT.

The genes are TRBV20-1 and TRBJ2-5, with D maybe TRBD1 (5 bases). The germline V and J ends were trimmed by 5 bases and 1 base, with 11 bases remaining between them. This CDR3 has 13 residues. Germline CDR1 reads DFQATT; CDR2 reads SNEGSKA (reference sequence). The CDR3 bases are TGCAGTGCTCGAGGCACAGGCCAAGAGACCCAGTACTTC. Protein: CSARGTGQETQYF.

This clonotype was observed a handful of times. This chain connects TRBV9 to TRBJ2-7; 10 bases match TRBD2. Germline V gene data show CDR1 as SGDLS and CDR2 as YYNGEE. Trimming at V came to 3 bases and at J to 4 bases, leaving 7 bases not matched to a gene. The CDR3 has 15 residues. CDR3: CASSAELAGVYEQYF. CDR3 sequence (DNA): TGTGCCAGCAGCGCGGAGCTAGCGGGAGTTTACGAGCAGTACTTC. Drawing the rest from reference TRBV9 and TRBJ2-7, the complete variable domain is DSGVTQTPKHLITATGQRVTLRCSPRSGDLSVYWYQQSLDQGLQFLIQYYNGEERAKGNILERFSAQQFPDLHSELNLSSLELGDSALYFCASSAELAGVYEQYFGPGTRLTVT.

The rearrangement links TRBV30 to TRBJ2-3; a possible D gene is TRBD1 (5 bases). This CDR3 is built from 13 residues. V was clipped by 3 bases and J by 5 bases, with 12 bases between them. Germline CDR1 GTSNPN, CDR2 SVGIG (reference sequence). This CDR3 is CAWSRRQKDTQYF. The CDR3 DNA is TGTGCCTGGAGCCGTCGACAGAAAGATACGCAGTATTTT.

In its sample, this clonotype was seen a few times. The CDR3 here is CASSEKVYEQYF. The CDR3 DNA is TGTGCCAGCAGTGAAAAGGTTTACGAGCAGTACTTC. The chain combines TRBV2 with TRBJ2-7, with unresolved D. V was pared by 2 bases and J by 4 bases, with 6 bases between. The CDR3 sequence is 12 residues long. Germline CDR1 SNHLY, CDR2 FYNNEI.

The J gene is TRBJ2-7, the V gene TRBV28; D uncertain. CDR1 MDHEN and CDR2 SYDVKM come from the germline V gene. The CDR3 length is 13 residues. Trimming pared 6 bases from V and 6 bases from J, leaving 15 bases between. Written as DNA, the CDR3 is TGTGCCAGCAGGGTCCCAGGTTCAGGCGAGCAGTACTTC. This translates into CASRVPGSGEQYF. Looking up the rest from reference TRBV28 and TRBJ2-7 gives the full variable domain: DVKVTQSSRYLVKRTGEKVFLECVQDMDHENMFWYRQDPGLGLRLIYFSYDVKMKEKGDIPEGYSVSREKKERFSLILESASTNQTSMYLCASRVPGSGEQYFGPGTRLTVT.

The chain carries TRBV7-6 and TRBJ2-2; D is possibly TRBD2 (5 bases). Trimming stripped 5 bases from V and 1 base from J, with 11 bases between. This CDR3 is built from 15 residues. Germline V gene data show CDR1 as SGHVS and CDR2 as FNYEAQ. CDR3 in amino acids: CASSPTGMNTGELFF. The CDR3 bases are TGTGCCAGCAGCCCAACGGGAATGAACACCGGGGAGCTGTTTTTT.

Only a few counts were recorded for this clonotype. The chain joins TRBV20-1 to TRBJ2-7; TRBD1 aligns across 9 bases. CDR1 and CDR2 from the germline V gene are DFQATT and SNEGSKA (reference sequence). The CDR3 extends over 14 amino acids. V dropped 3 bases and J dropped 1; count of bases not matched to a gene: 4. The CDR3 region is CSASRTGASYEQYF. DNA of the CDR3: TGCAGTGCTAGTAGGACAGGGGCGTCCTACGAGCAGTACTTC.

This chain links TRBV5-5 with TRBJ1-1; D gene unclear. Germline CDR1 reads SGHKS; CDR2 reads YYEKEE (reference sequence). The CDR3 spans 16 residues. Deletions cut 4 bases from V and 4 bases from J, with 20 bases between. CDR3 sequence: CASSNFALRSGTEAFF. CDR3 sequence (DNA): TGTGCCAGCAGCAACTTTGCACTCAGGTCGGGCACTGAAGCTTTCTTT. The whole variable domain, remainder taken from reference TRBV5-5 and TRBJ1-1, is DAGVTQSPTHLIKTRGQQVTLRCSPISGHKSVSWYQQVLGQGPQFIFQYYEKEERGRGNFPDRFSARQFPNYSSELNVNALLLGDSALYLCASSNFALRSGTEAFFGQGTRLTVV.